This TCR delta chain derives from a study of gamma-delta T cells after stem cell transplantation. TCRdb ran CATT on the RT-PCR reads. This table holds thousands of delta-chain clones, around 1.7% found once. This clone has a handful of counts. A far larger clone is a single base away, which makes a read error likely. The same CDR3 is also encoded by other DNA sequences in this sample. Germline V lookup: CDR1 GEAIGNYY, CDR2 EKD. V shed 0 bases and J 2 bases; nucleotides not matched to a gene: 31. This CDR3 has 25 residues. The sample was gamma-delta T cells. The rearrangement joins TRDV2 to TRDJ1, with 11 bases lining up with TRDD3. The receptor comes from a human donor. It is not recorded whose cells these are; they may come from a transplant donor. CDR3: CACDTLNPPILGDKGPDRMTDKLIF. The DNA for the CDR3 is TGTGCCTGTGACACCTTAAATCCTCCCATACTGGGGGATAAGGGGCCAGACCGTATGACCGATAAACTCATCTTT.